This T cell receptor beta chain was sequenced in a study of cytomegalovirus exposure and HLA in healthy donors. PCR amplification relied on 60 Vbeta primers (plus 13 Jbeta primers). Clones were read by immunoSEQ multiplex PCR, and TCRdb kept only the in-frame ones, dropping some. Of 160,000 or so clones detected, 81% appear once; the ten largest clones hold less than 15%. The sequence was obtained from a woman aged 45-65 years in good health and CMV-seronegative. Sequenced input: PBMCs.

The CDR3 region has the DNA TGTGCCAGCGGAGGGGCAGGCCTGTCCTACGAGCAGTACTTC. Translating gives CASGGAGLSYEQYF. The chain employs TRBV9 and TRBJ2-7, with a tentative D call TRBD2 (6 bases). The CDR3 contains 14 residues. V was pared by 7 bases and J by 1 base, with 15 bases between. The V gene's germline CDR1 is SGDLS and CDR2 YYNGEE.